This T cell receptor (beta chain) was profiled in a study of cytomegalovirus exposure and HLA in healthy donors. Regarding the study as a whole: The investigators catalogued under 200 TCR beta chains as cytomegalovirus-associated. Indistinguishability led to the exclusion of some V segments, TRBV6-2 and TRBV6-3 included. Association of a missense DCLRE1C variant with TCR beta V- and J-gene trimming was reported in a later analysis.

Researchers ran the PCR with 60 Vbeta and 13 Jbeta primers. Method: immunoSEQ multiplex PCR; TCRdb's copy keeps in-frame clones and lacks some. The sample yields fewer than 350,000 clones, 70% to 90% seen once. CDR3 length equals 15 residues. Losses at the gene ends were 5 bases for V and 3 bases for J; bases not matched to a gene: 8. Germline V gives CDR1 SGHRS, CDR2 YFSETQ. To note about this clone: Its antigen is unidentified.

The origin of this receptor is a woman between 18 and 30 years old in good health and CMV-seronegative. The rearrangement links TRBV5-1 to TRBJ2-3, with TRBD1 identical over 8 bases. Specimen: PBMCs. The CDR3 here is CASRPFRGQTDTQYF. The DNA of the CDR3 is TGCGCCAGCAGGCCGTTCAGGGGGCAGACAGATACGCAGTATTTT. The variable domain in full, completed from reference TRBV5-1 and TRBJ2-3, reads KAGVTQTPRYLIKTRGQQVTLSCSPISGHRSVSWYQQTPGQGLQFLFEYFSETQRNKGNFPGRFSGRQFSNSRSEMNVSTLELGDSALYLCASRPFRGQTDTQYFGPGTRLTVL.